Presented here are 31 T cell receptor beta chains from one specimen sequenced in a study of T cells in Graves' hyperthyroidism and ophthalmopathy. Researchers took RNA transcripts and amplified the TCR beta CDR3 regions from them. Primed by the HTBI set, a first-round RT-PCR was run on the TCR CDR3. MiXCR, applied by TCRdb to the multiplex PCR reads, yields one record per CDR3 protein. This table has 400,000 or so distinct CDR3 sequences, roughly 15% appearing once. Sequences were obtained from blood. The receptors were sampled from a woman younger than 45 with Graves' ophthalmopathy.

The V gene is TRBV20-1, the J gene TRBJ1-5, with D unresolved. Trimming removed 5 bases from V and 6 bases from J, with 11 bases in between. The germline gives CDR1 DFQATT, CDR2 SNEGSKA (reference sequence). The CDR3 covers 12 residues. DNA for the CDR3: TGCAGTGCTGCGAACAGTGGTCAGCCCCAGCATTTT. This gives the protein CSAANSGQPQHF.

This clonotype was observed at least ten times. V is TRBV12-3 or TRBV12-4 and J is TRBJ1-2; D gene uncertain. CDR3 length: 13 amino acids. V lost 5 bases, J lost 2 bases, and 9 bases lay in between. The DNA of the CDR3 is TGTGCCAGCAGTCCGTACCGGAACTATGGCTACACCTTC. Translated: CASSPYRNYGYTF.

This clonotype was counted many times. The rearrangement uses TRBV28 and TRBJ2-6, with 7 nucleotides matching TRBD1. The germline V gene encodes CDR1 MDHEN and CDR2 SYDVKM. This CDR3 contains 16 residues. J gave up 0 bases and V 4 bases, and 3 bases lay outside the gene matches. This chain's CDR3 is CASSSPGGSGANVLTF. The CDR3 nucleotides are TGTGCCAGCAGTTCTCCAGGGGGCTCTGGGGCCAACGTCCTGACTTTC.

The rearrangement joins TRBV9 to TRBJ2-7, with TRBD1 identical over 7 bases. The CDR3 consists of 14 residues. V trimming: 4 bases; J trimming: 6 bases; junction bases outside the gene matches: 10. Looked up from germline, CDR1 is SGDLS and CDR2 is YYNGEE. The chain's CDR3 is CASSPQTGMVEQYF. The CDR3, as DNA: TGTGCCAGCAGCCCACAGACAGGGATGGTCGAGCAGTACTTC. Based on the CDR3 plus reference TRBV9 and TRBJ2-7, the full variable domain is DSGVTQTPKHLITATGQRVTLRCSPRSGDLSVYWYQQSLDQGLQFLIQYYNGEERAKGNILERFSAQQFPDLHSELNLSSLELGDSALYFCASSPQTGMVEQYFGPGTRLTVT.

This clonotype was recorded many times. The rearrangement joins TRBV7-2 to TRBJ2-1; 10 positions match TRBD2. Germline-derived CDR1 and CDR2 are SGHTA and FQGNSA. V gave up 6 bases and J gave up 6 bases; unmatched junction bases: 8. This CDR3 has 15 residues. The CDR3 bases are TGTGCCAGCAGTTTTAGCGGGGGGCTCTCCAATGAGCAGTTCTTC. Translated, it gives CASSFSGGLSNEQFF.

This clonotype was recorded at least ten times. The V and J genes are TRBV7-2 and TRBJ2-1; 7 nucleotides match TRBD2. J was trimmed by 2 bases and V by 11 bases; bases with no gene match: 12. The CDR3 is made up of 15 amino acids. Germline lookup yields CDR1 SGHTA and CDR2 FQGNSA. CDR3 DNA: TGTGCCGTCAATGAGTTCGCGGGGGCCTACAATGAGCAGTTCTTC. Residues: CAVNEFAGAYNEQFF.

This clonotype came up many times. The chain carries TRBV3-1 and TRBJ2-7; D is perhaps TRBD2 (5 bases). The V gene's germline CDR1 is LGHDT and CDR2 YNNKEL (reference sequence). Trimming cost V 5 bases and J 4 bases, with 15 bases left between them. The length of the CDR3 is 14 residues. This chain's CDR3 is CASSRGQWEYEQYF. The DNA of the CDR3 is TGTGCCAGCAGCAGAGGGCAGTGGGAGTACGAGCAGTACTTC.

This chain links TRBV20-1 with TRBJ1-1; 7 bases align to TRBD1. V lost 6 bases, J lost 3 bases, and 13 bases stayed unmatched. CDR1 and CDR2 from the germline V gene are DFQATT and SNEGSKA (reference sequence). This CDR3 has 15 residues. The CDR3 spells CSAYWTGRGDTEAFF. Written as DNA, the CDR3 is TGCAGTGCCTACTGGACAGGACGGGGTGACACTGAAGCTTTCTTT.

This clonotype has at least ten counts. The chain joins TRBV12-3 or TRBV12-4 to TRBJ1-1; 7 bases fit TRBD1. The CDR3 consists of 14 residues. J gave up 4 bases and V 3 bases, and 5 bases lay outside the gene matches. The CDR3 is CASSLNPGGTEAFF. The CDR3 region has the DNA TGTGCCAGCAGTTTGAACCCAGGGGGCACTGAAGCTTTCTTT.

This clonotype was observed a handful of times. CDR3 bases: TGTGCCAGCAGAACGGGGGGGGGCGCCGGGGAGCTGTTTTTT. Its protein product is CASRTGGGAGELFF. J is TRBJ2-2 and V is TRBV27; TRBD2 agrees at 8 bases. After removal of 6 bases from V and 6 bases from J, the junction contained 6 bases not matched to a gene. The CDR3 sequence is 14 residues long. Per the germline V gene, CDR1 is MNHEY and CDR2 is SMNVEV (reference sequence).

There are many counts of this clonotype. The chain joins TRBV7-6 to TRBJ1-1; tentatively, D is TRBD1 (6 bases). The V end lost 2 bases, the J end lost 3 bases, and 13 bases lay between the germline ends. The length of the CDR3 is 15 residues. Per the germline V gene, CDR1 is SGHVS and CDR2 is FNYEAQ. The CDR3 nucleotides read TGTGCCAGCAGCTTAAGGTGGAGGGGGGACACTGAAGCTTTCTTT. This gives the protein CASSLRWRGDTEAFF.

This clonotype has a count of ten or more. The chain combines TRBV28 with TRBJ1-6; no reliable D call. Per the germline V gene, CDR1 is MDHEN and CDR2 is SYDVKM. There are 15 residues in the CDR3. The ends were cut back, 5 bases at V and 0 bases at J, with 8 bases in the middle. The CDR3 is CASSEWNSYNSPLHF. CDR3 nucleotides: TGTGCCAGCAGTGAGTGGAACTCCTATAATTCACCCCTCCACTTT.

This clonotype was detected ten times or more. The rearrangement links TRBV10-1 to TRBJ2-2; unclear D gene. V lost 2 bases to trimming and J lost 8 bases, with 12 bases between them. The CDR3 spans 14 residues. Germline loops: CDR1 WNHNN, CDR2 SYGVQD (reference sequence). The CDR3 is CASSEVRSRGELFF. The CDR3 DNA follows: TGCGCCAGCAGTGAGGTCCGGTCCCGGGGGGAGCTGTTTTTT.

This clonotype was seen repeatedly, ten times or more. The rearrangement joins TRBV11-3 to TRBJ1-2; the D is unclear. Trimming stripped 0 bases from V and 9 bases from J, with 8 bases between. CDR1 is SGHNT, CDR2 YENEEA, per germline. The CDR3 runs 12 residues. The CDR3 loop is CASSLESSSYTF. CDR3 DNA sequence: TGTGCCAGCAGCTTAGAGTCCTCAAGCTACACCTTC.

A note on this clonotype: This may come from a read error, since a much larger clone is one base off. V gene TRBV20-1 combines with J gene TRBJ1-6, with a weak D call TRBD1 (5 bases). The length of the CDR3 is 15 residues. CDR1 is DFQATT, CDR2 SNEGSKA, per germline (reference sequence). The CDR3 region has the DNA TGCAGTGCCGCCAGGGCAAATACTGGATTTTCACCCCCCCACTTT. It specifies CSAARANTGFSPPHF.

At least ten counts were recorded for this clonotype. The chain employs TRBV13 and TRBJ1-1, with 7 positions matching TRBD1. This CDR3 has 13 residues. Looked up from germline, CDR1 is PRHDT and CDR2 is FYEKMQ (reference sequence). Trimming removed 10 bases from V and 4 bases from J; junction bases left unmatched: 9. The CDR3: CATHGQALTEAFF. CDR3 sequence (DNA): TGTGCCACCCACGGACAGGCCCTCACTGAAGCTTTCTTT.

This rearrangement joins TRBV12-5 to TRBJ2-3; D is possibly TRBD1 or TRBD2 (7 bases each). The germline CDR1 and CDR2 sequences are LGHNT and FRNRAP. The CDR3 is 16 amino acids. V was trimmed by 0 bases and J by 1 base, leaving 11 bases between them. This CDR3 is CASGLVPGGGTDTQYF. The CDR3 DNA sequence: TGTGCTAGTGGTTTGGTACCAGGGGGGGGCACAGATACGCAGTATTTT.

This clonotype was recorded many times. This chain joins TRBV28 and TRBJ2-7; 8 bases are shared with TRBD1. This CDR3 region has 13 residues. Germline CDR1 and CDR2: MDHEN and SYDVKM. The V and J ends lost 7 bases and 3 bases, in that order; junction bases with no gene match: 5. This CDR3 is CASTLGQDYEQYF. CDR3 DNA: TGTGCCAGCACCCTGGGACAGGACTACGAGCAGTACTTC.

In its sample, this clonotype was seen a few times. The rearrangement joins TRBV6-1 to TRBJ1-2, with 8 nucleotides matching TRBD1. The germline V gene encodes CDR1 MNHNS and CDR2 SASEGT. V lost 5 bases and J lost 1; bases outside the gene matches: 15. This CDR3 spans 18 amino acids. The CDR3 reads CASSFLVGGQGVNYGYTF. The CDR3 nucleotides are TGTGCCAGCAGTTTTCTTGTTGGCGGACAGGGCGTTAACTATGGCTACACCTTC.

This clonotype has a handful of counts. The genes are TRBV19 and TRBJ2-7; D may correspond to TRBD1 or TRBD2 (6 bases each). The CDR3 has 14 residues. CDR1 is LNHDA, CDR2 SQIVND, per germline (reference sequence). Between the trimmed V and J ends, which lost 2 bases and 7 bases, there was a span of 15 bases. CDR3 amino acids: CASSIFSGAEEQYF. The CDR3 region has the DNA TGTGCCAGTAGTATATTTTCGGGGGCGGAGGAGCAGTACTTC. Full variable domain (rest looked up from reference TRBV19 and TRBJ2-7): DGGITQSPKYLFRKEGQNVTLSCEQNLNHDAMYWYRQDPGQGLRLIYYSQIVNDFQKGDIAEGYSVSREKKESFPLTVTSAQKNPTAFYLCASSIFSGAEEQYFGPGTRLTVT.

This clonotype was seen repeatedly, ten times or more. This rearrangement joins TRBV20-1 to TRBJ2-5, with 12 bases matching TRBD2. The length of the CDR3 is 15 residues. Germline lookup yields CDR1 DFQATT and CDR2 SNEGSKA (reference sequence). The V segment lost 2 bases and the J segment 5 bases; nucleotides outside the gene matches: 6. CDR3 region: CSARQGLAGRETQYF. The CDR3 nucleotides are TGCAGTGCTAGACAAGGACTAGCGGGGCGGGAGACCCAGTACTTC.

This rearrangement joins TRBV5-5 to TRBJ2-6; possible D gene TRBD2, 6 bases. V lost 4 bases and J lost 1, with 12 bases in between. This CDR3 has 16 residues. Germline loops: CDR1 SGHKS, CDR2 YYEKEE (reference sequence). CDR3 amino acids: CASSVLGGSGANVLTF. The DNA for the CDR3 is TGTGCCAGCAGCGTGCTCGGGGGTTCTGGGGCCAACGTCCTGACTTTC. Using reference TRBV5-5 and TRBJ2-6 for the parts outside the CDR3, the full variable domain is DAGVTQSPTHLIKTRGQQVTLRCSPISGHKSVSWYQQVLGQGPQFIFQYYEKEERGRGNFPDRFSARQFPNYSSELNVNALLLGDSALYLCASSVLGGSGANVLTFGAGSRLTVL.

This clonotype was counted at least ten times. CDR3 sequence reads: CSAYYTDTQYF. For the CDR3, the DNA is TGCAGTGCTTATTATACAGATACGCAGTATTTT. The gene calls are TRBV20-1 and TRBJ2-3; D remains ambiguous. Trimming took 5 bases from V and 3 from J, leaving 6 bases between them. The CDR3 consists of 11 residues. The germline CDR1 and CDR2 sequences are DFQATT and SNEGSKA (reference sequence).

This clonotype was seen many times. The chain combines TRBV20-1 with TRBJ1-6, with 7 bases that match TRBD1. V shed 4 bases and J 7 bases; nucleotides not matched to a gene: 10. Germline lookup yields CDR1 DFQATT and CDR2 SNEGSKA (reference sequence). This CDR3 spans 15 amino acids. CDR3 sequence: CSATRDPDRNSPLHF. DNA for the CDR3: TGCAGTGCTACCAGGGACCCGGACAGGAATTCACCCCTCCACTTT.

Ten or more counts support this clonotype. The chain uses TRBV5-5 and TRBJ2-7; D may be TRBD2 (5 bases). The CDR3 is made up of 17 amino acids. The V and J ends lost 0 bases and 2 bases respectively, with 18 bases between them. Germline loops: CDR1 SGHKS, CDR2 YYEKEE (reference sequence). The CDR3: CASSLATLAGIAYEQYF. DNA of the CDR3: TGTGCCAGCAGCTTGGCCACCCTCGCCGGGATCGCCTACGAGCAGTACTTC.

This clonotype appeared a single time. This chain connects TRBV3-1 to TRBJ1-2, with D hard to call. This CDR3 has 15 residues. V lost 0 bases and J lost 7, with 15 bases in between. Germline assignment: CDR1 LGHDT and CDR2 YNNKEL (reference sequence). As DNA, the CDR3 is TGTGCCAGCAGCCAAGACGCGAGTGTCGTGGGTGGCTACACCTTC. Protein product: CASSQDASVVGGYTF.

This clonotype was observed many times. The V gene is TRBV28, the J gene TRBJ2-3; weak D call: TRBD2 (6 bases). The CDR3 runs 15 residues. Per germline, CDR1 MDHEN and CDR2 SYDVKM. Trimming took off 2 bases at V and 2 bases at J, with 11 bases between the two ends. CDR3 coding DNA: TGTGCCAGCAGTTTAGCGGGGCGCCCCACAGATACGCAGTATTTT. Amino acid sequence: CASSLAGRPTDTQYF.

This clonotype was observed at least ten times. At one end, the junction sequence differs from germline, possibly due to a read error. The chain uses TRBV7-7 and TRBJ2-1; perhaps TRBD2 as D (5 bases). Looked up from germline, CDR1 is SSHAT and CDR2 is FNYEAQ (reference sequence). CDR3 length equals 13 residues. CDR3 residues: CASSLALHNEQFF. CDR3 sequence (DNA): TGTGCTAGCAGCTTAGCGCTGCACAATGAGCAGTTCTTC.

This clonotype was recorded at least ten times. The gene calls are TRBV5-6 and TRBJ2-6, with D perhaps TRBD2 (5 bases). V was cut by 6 bases and J by 0 bases, with 13 bases left in between. The germline V gene has CDR1 SGHDT and CDR2 YYEEEE. The CDR3 is made up of 16 amino acids. Written as DNA, the CDR3 is TGTGCCAGCACCACGGACTTACTCTCTGGGGCCAACGTCCTGACTTTC. It is translated as CASTTDLLSGANVLTF.

About this clonotype: The junction shows a germline mismatch at one end, possibly a read error. This CDR3 reads CSARGYYRISQLSNEQFF. DNA of the CDR3: TGTAGTGCTAGAGGATATTACCGCATTAGCCAGTTATCAAATGAGCAGTTCTTC. V and J are TRBV20-1 and TRBJ2-1; D gene uncertain. The CDR3 covers 18 residues. Germline V gene sequence: CDR1 DFQATT, CDR2 SNEGSKA (reference sequence).

CDR3 sequence: CASSHPGTSTTNEKLFF. The CDR3 coding sequence is TGTGCCAGCAGCCACCCCGGGACAAGCACAACTAATGAAAAACTGTTTTTT. This rearrangement joins TRBV4-2 to TRBJ1-4; possibly TRBD1 for D (6 bases). There are 17 residues in the CDR3. The V gene's germline CDR1 is LGHNA and CDR2 YNFKEQ. V lost 3 bases, J lost 0 bases, and 14 bases lay in between.